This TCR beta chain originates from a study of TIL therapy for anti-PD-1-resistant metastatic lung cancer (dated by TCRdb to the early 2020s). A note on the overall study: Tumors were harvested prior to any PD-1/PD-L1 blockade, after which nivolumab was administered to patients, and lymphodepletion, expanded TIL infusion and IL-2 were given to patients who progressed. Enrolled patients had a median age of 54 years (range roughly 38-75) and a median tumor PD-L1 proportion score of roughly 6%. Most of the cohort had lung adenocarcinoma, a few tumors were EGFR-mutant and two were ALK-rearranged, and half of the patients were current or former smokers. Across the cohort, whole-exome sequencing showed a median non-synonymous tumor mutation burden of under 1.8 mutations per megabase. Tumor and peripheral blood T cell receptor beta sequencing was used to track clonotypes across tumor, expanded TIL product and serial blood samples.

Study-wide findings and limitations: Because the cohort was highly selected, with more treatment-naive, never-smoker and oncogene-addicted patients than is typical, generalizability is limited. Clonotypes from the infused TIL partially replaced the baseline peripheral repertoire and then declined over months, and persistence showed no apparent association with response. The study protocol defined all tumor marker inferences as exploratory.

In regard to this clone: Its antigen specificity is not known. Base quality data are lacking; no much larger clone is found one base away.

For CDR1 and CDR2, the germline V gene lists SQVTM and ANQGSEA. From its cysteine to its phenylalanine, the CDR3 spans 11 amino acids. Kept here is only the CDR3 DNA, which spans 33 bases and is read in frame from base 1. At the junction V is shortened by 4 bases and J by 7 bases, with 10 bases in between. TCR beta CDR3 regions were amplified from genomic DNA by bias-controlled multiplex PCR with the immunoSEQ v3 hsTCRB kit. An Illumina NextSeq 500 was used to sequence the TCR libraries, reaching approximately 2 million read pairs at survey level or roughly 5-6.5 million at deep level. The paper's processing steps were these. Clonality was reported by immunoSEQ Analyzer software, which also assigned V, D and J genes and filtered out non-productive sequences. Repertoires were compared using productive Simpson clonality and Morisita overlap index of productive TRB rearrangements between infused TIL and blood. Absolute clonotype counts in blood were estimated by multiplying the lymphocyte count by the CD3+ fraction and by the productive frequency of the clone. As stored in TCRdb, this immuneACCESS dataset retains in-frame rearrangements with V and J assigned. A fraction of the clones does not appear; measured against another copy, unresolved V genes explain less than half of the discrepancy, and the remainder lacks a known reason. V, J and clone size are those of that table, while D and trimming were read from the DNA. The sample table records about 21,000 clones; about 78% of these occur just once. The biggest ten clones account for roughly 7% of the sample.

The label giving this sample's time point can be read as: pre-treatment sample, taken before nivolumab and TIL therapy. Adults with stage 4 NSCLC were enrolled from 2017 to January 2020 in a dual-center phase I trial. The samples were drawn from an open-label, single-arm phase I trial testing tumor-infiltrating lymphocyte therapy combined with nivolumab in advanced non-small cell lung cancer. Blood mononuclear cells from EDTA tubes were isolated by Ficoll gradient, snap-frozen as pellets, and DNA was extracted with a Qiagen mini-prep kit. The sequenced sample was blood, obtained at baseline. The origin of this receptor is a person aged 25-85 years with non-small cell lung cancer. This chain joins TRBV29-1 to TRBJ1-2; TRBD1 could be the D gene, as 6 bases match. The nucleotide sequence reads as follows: TGCAGCGTTGGCACAGGGTTTGGCTACACCTTC. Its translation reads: CSVGTGFGYTF.